These 8 T cell receptor beta chains were all obtained from the same sample, sequenced in a study of T-cell memory formation after mild COVID-19. MiXCR was run by TCRdb on the 5' RACE reads, yielding one entry per CDR3 protein. The sample shows around 320,000 distinct CDR3 sequences, about 13% of them seen only once. Sequencing used PBMCs or a T cell subset sorted from them (not recorded which). The receptors here all came from a man younger than 30 who had mild COVID-19 (a few samples of this study predate the infection). Cell type and time point are not known.

This clonotype was counted only a few times. This chain links TRBV4-2 with TRBJ1-2, with 8 positions matching TRBD1. Unmatched junction bases numbered 12, after V lost 3 bases and J lost 6 bases. The CDR3 spans 16 residues. Germline values: CDR1 LGHNA, CDR2 YNFKEQ. The CDR3 loop is CASSHPGQGPINGYTF. Here the CDR3 DNA reads TGTGCCAGCAGCCACCCTGGACAGGGCCCCATAAATGGCTACACCTTC.

There are a few counts of this clonotype. As DNA, the CDR3 is TGTGCCAGCAGCTTAGGTTGGGTGGCTCCAAGGGGGGCTGAAGCTTTCTTT. It encodes CASSLGWVAPRGAEAFF. The genes are TRBV11-1 and TRBJ1-1, with D maybe TRBD1 (6 bases). The CDR3 is 17 residues long. V was trimmed by 1 base and J by 6 bases, leaving 21 bases between them. The V gene's germline CDR1 is SGHAT and CDR2 FQDESV (reference sequence).

This clonotype was seen more than once but under ten times. This chain connects TRBV7-2 to TRBJ2-1, with TRBD1 identical over 7 bases. Germline V lookup: CDR1 SGHTA, CDR2 FQGNSA. Trimming cost V 4 bases and J 3 bases; bases outside gene matches: 6. This CDR3 region has 15 residues. CDR3 in amino acids: CASSSTGFVYNEQFF. CDR3 in DNA: TGTGCCAGCAGCTCGACAGGGTTTGTCTACAATGAGCAGTTCTTC.

This clonotype was recorded at least ten times. In DNA, the CDR3 is TGTGCCAGCAGCTTGGCCGGGGGACAGACGCGGCACACCATATATTTT. Its protein product is CASSLAGGQTRHTIYF. The rearrangement uses TRBV5-4 and TRBJ1-3, with 7 positions matching TRBD1. The CDR3 totals 16 residues. J lost 8 bases, V lost 0 bases, and 11 bases had no gene match. In germline, CDR1 is SGHNT, CDR2 YYREEE (reference sequence). Full variable domain (remainder filled in from reference TRBV5-4 and TRBJ1-3): ETGVTQSPTHLIKTRGQQVTLRCSSQSGHNTVSWYQQALGQGPQFIFQYYREEENGRGNFPPRFSGLQFPNYSSELNVNALELDDSALYLCASSLAGGQTRHTIYFGEGSWLTVV.

The chain combines TRBV5-1 with TRBJ2-2; 9 bases agree with TRBD2. CDR3 length equals 16 residues. In germline, CDR1 is SGHRS, CDR2 YFSETQ. Germline trimming cut 0 bases from V and 3 bases from J; bases unmatched to any gene: 3. The CDR3 region is CASSLVVAGDTGELFF. The CDR3 DNA reads TGCGCCAGCAGCTTGGTTGTAGCGGGGGACACCGGGGAGCTGTTTTTT.

This clonotype was counted ten times or more. This chain connects TRBV7-9 to TRBJ1-2; possible D gene TRBD1, 5 bases. Trimming removed 5 bases at V and 3 bases at J, with 13 bases between. Germline V CDR1 and CDR2: SEHNR, FQNEAQ (reference sequence). The CDR3 has 14 amino acids. The DNA for the CDR3 is TGTGCCAGCAGCACAATCGGGGGGGACTATGGCTACACCTTC. Translation: CASSTIGGDYGYTF.

This clonotype was observed a handful of times. The V gene is TRBV5-5, the J gene TRBJ2-1, with D possibly TRBD2 on 7 matching bases. CDR1 and CDR2 (germline): SGHKS, YYEKEE (reference sequence). This CDR3 is built from 17 residues. With 0 bases removed from V and 3 bases from J, the gap between germline ends came to 16 bases. CDR3 sequence (DNA): TGTGCCAGCAGCTTGGCCGGGGCGGGGGCCATCTACAATGAGCAGTTCTTC. Translation: CASSLAGAGAIYNEQFF.

This clonotype occurred a few times. The rearrangement uses TRBV5-1 and TRBJ2-1, with D perhaps matching TRBD1 (6 bases). The CDR3 runs to 16 residues. V lost 0 bases and J lost 8, with 18 bases in between. Germline V CDR1 and CDR2: SGHRS, YFSETQ. The CDR3 loop reads CASSLALQGGVDEQFF. CDR3 in DNA: TGCGCCAGCAGCTTGGCTCTACAGGGTGGAGTGGATGAGCAGTTCTTC. Full variable domain (outside the CDR3, taken from reference TRBV5-1 and TRBJ2-1): KAGVTQTPRYLIKTRGQQVTLSCSPISGHRSVSWYQQTPGQGLQFLFEYFSETQRNKGNFPGRFSGRQFSNSRSEMNVSTLELGDSALYLCASSLALQGGVDEQFFGPGTRLTVL.